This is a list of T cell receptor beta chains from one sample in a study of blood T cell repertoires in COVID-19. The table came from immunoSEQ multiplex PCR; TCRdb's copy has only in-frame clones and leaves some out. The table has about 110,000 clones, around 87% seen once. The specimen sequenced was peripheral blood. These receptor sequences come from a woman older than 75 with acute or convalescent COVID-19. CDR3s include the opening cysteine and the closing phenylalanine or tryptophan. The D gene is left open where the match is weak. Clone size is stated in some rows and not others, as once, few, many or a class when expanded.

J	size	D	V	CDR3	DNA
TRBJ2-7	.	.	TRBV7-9	CASSAAITGTYEQYF	TGTGCCAGCAGCGCAGCCATTACAGGTACCTACGAGCAGTACTTC
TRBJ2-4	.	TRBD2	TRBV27	CASSFPSDTGLAGTIQYF	TGTGCCAGCAGTTTCCCCTCGGACACGGGACTAGCGGGGACGATTCAGTACTTC
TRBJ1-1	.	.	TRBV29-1	CSVEEGPGTEAFF	TGCAGCGTTGAAGAAGGCCCGGGGACTGAAGCTTTCTTT
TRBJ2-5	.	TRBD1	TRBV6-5	CASRMTGVETQYF	TGTGCCAGCAGAATGACAGGGGTTGAGACCCAGTACTTC
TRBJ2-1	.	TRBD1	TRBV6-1	CASSEAGQYNEQFF	TGTGCCAGCAGTGAAGCGGGACAGTACAATGAGCAGTTCTTC
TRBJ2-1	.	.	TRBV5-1	CASSLSGGSYNEQFF	TGCGCCAGCAGCTTGAGCGGAGGCTCCTACAATGAGCAGTTCTTC
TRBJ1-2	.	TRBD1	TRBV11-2	CASSQEQGSNYGYTF	TGTGCCAGCAGCCAAGAACAGGGGAGTAACTATGGCTACACCTTC
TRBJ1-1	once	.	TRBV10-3	CAISESVLEAFF	TGTGCCATCAGTGAGTCCGTTTTGGAAGCTTTCTTT
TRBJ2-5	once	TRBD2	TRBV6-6	CASSYSGRGGGETQYF	TGTGCCAGCAGTTACTCCGGGCGGGGGGGCGGAGAGACCCAGTACTTC
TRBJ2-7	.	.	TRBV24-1	CATSAGVEQYF	TGTGCCACCAGTGCGGGGGTGGAGCAGTACTTC
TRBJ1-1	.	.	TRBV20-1	CSARQDTEAFF	TGCAGTGCCCGACAAGACACTGAAGCTTTCTTT
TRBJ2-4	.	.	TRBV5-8	CASSPTGSPIFQNIQYF	TGTGCCAGCAGCCCGACGGGGAGTCCTATTTTCCAAAACATTCAGTACTTC
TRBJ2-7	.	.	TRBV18	CASSRQNYEQYF	TGTGCCAGCTCTCGCCAGAACTACGAGCAGTACTTC
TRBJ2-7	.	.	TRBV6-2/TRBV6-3	CASSYASYEQYF	TGTGCCAGCAGTTATGCTAGCTACGAGCAGTACTTC
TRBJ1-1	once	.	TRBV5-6	CASSRSRILNTEAFF	TGTGCCAGCAGCAGGAGTCGGATCCTGAACACTGAAGCTTTCTTT
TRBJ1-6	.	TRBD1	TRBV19	CASSGVGTGGISYNSPLHF	TGTGCCAGTAGTGGCGTTGGGACAGGGGGAATCTCCTATAATTCACCCCTCCACTTT
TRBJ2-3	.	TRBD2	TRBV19	CASSGGGGVSTDTQYF	TGTGCCAGTAGTGGCGGCGGGGGGGTAAGCACAGATACGCAGTATTTT
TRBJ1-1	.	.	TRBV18	CASSPTGRTEAFF	TGTGCCAGCTCGCCGACAGGACGGACTGAAGCTTTCTTT
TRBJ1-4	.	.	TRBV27	CASRRDNNEKLFF	TGTGCCAGCAGGAGGGACAACAATGAAAAACTGTTTTTT
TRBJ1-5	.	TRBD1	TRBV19	CASSTPGGGVQPQHF	TGTGCCAGTAGTACCCCAGGAGGGGGCGTTCAGCCCCAGCATTTT
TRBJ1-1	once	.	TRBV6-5	CASSYWLNTEAFF	TGTGCCAGCAGTTACTGGCTGAACACTGAAGCTTTCTTT
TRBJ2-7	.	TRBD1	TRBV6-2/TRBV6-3	CASSYPRDRAIQTFSYEQYF	TGTGCCAGCAGTTACCCCAGGGACAGGGCAATCCAAACATTCTCCTACGAGCAGTACTTC
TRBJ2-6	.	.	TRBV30	CASRGAFANVLTF	TGTGCCTCCCGAGGAGCGTTTGCCAACGTCCTGACTTTC
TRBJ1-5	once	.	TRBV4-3	CASSQDQGGQPQHF	TGCGCCAGCAGCCAAGATCAAGGGGGACAGCCCCAGCATTTT
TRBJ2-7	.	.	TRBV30	CAWRLGGYEQYF	TGTGCCTGGAGATTGGGGGGCTACGAGCAGTACTTC
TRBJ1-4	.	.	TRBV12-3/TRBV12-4	CASSPRREKLFF	TGTGCCAGCAGTCCACGCCGGGAAAAACTGTTTTTT
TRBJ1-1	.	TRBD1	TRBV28	CASSLSQGGAEAFF	TGTGCCAGCAGTTTATCCCAGGGGGGCGCTGAAGCTTTCTTT
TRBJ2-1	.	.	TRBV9	CASSVVQVPAHNEQFF	TGTGCCAGCAGCGTAGTTCAGGTCCCCGCTCACAATGAGCAGTTCTTC
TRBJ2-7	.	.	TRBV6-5	CASSYYSGTVPYEQYF	TGTGCCAGCAGTTACTATTCCGGGACTGTACCCTACGAGCAGTACTTC
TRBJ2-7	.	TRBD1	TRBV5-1	CASSYTGDSYEQYF	TGCGCCAGCAGCTATACAGGGGACTCCTACGAGCAGTACTTC
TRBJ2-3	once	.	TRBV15	CATSLLPHAGAITDTQYF	TGTGCCACCAGCCTCCTCCCCCATGCGGGGGCCATCACAGATACGCAGTATTTT
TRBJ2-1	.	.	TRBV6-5	CASSYNGGSYNEQFF	TGTGCCAGCAGTTACAACGGGGGCTCCTACAATGAGCAGTTCTTC
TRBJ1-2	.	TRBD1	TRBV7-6	CASRPEQGSDYGYTF	TGTGCCAGCAGACCCGAACAGGGGTCGGACTATGGCTACACCTTC
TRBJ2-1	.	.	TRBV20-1	CSALSPPEQFF	TGCAGTGCTCTGAGCCCTCCGGAGCAGTTCTTC
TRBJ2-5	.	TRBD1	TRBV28	CASSSPDRWETQYF	TGTGCCAGCAGTTCTCCGGACAGGTGGGAGACCCAGTACTTC
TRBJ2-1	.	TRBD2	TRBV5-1	CASSGRTSGGPDEQFF	TGCGCCAGCAGCGGTCGGACTAGCGGGGGGCCAGATGAGCAGTTCTTC
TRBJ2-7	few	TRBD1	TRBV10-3	CAISWDRDDEQYF	TGTGCCATCAGTTGGGACAGGGACGACGAGCAGTACTTC
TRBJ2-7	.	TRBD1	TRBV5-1	CASSLAPTGVYEQYF	TGCGCCAGCAGCTTGGCCCCTACAGGGGTCTACGAGCAGTACTTC
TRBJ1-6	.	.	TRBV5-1	CASSQRTPGGSYNSPLHF	TGCGCCAGCAGTCAGAGGACACCCGGGGGCTCCTATAATTCACCCCTCCACTTT
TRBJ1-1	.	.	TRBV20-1	CSAVKNTEAFF	TGCAGTGCTGTAAAGAACACTGAAGCTTTCTTT
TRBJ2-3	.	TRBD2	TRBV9	CASSVEGGGAVDTQYF	TGTGCCAGCAGCGTAGAGGGCGGGGGGGCAGTAGATACGCAGTATTTT
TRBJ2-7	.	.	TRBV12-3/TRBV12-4	CASSLQRGGEQYF	TGTGCCAGCAGTTTACAGAGAGGTGGGGAGCAGTACTTC
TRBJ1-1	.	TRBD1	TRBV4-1	CASSQDRVNTEAFF	TGCGCCAGCAGCCAGGACAGGGTGAACACTGAAGCTTTCTTT
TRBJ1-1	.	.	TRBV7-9	CASSLVGQLNTEAFF	TGTGCCAGCAGCTTAGTTGGACAGTTGAACACTGAAGCTTTCTTT
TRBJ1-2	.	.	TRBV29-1	CSVALSNGYTF	TGCAGCGTAGCCCTTTCGAATGGCTACACCTTC
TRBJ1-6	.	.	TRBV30	CAWSAPGSYNSPLHF	TGTGCCTGGAGTGCTCCAGGCTCCTATAATTCACCCCTCCACTTT
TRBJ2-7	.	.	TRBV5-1	CASSIRAKGNYEQYF	TGCGCCAGCAGCATCCGGGCCAAGGGGAACTACGAGCAGTACTTC
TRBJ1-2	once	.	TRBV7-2	CASSRNWAHSANYGYTF	TGTGCCAGCAGCCGGAACTGGGCACACAGTGCTAACTATGGCTACACCTTC
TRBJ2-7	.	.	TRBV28	CASRLTGTGGGYEQYF	TGTGCCAGCAGACTCACCGGGACGGGGGGCGGATACGAGCAGTACTTC
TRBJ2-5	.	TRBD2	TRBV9	CASSGLAGDETQYF	TGTGCCAGCAGCGGGCTAGCGGGGGATGAGACCCAGTACTTC
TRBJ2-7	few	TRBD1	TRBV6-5	CASSYDRVAEQYF	TGTGCCAGCAGTTACGACAGGGTGGCCGAGCAGTACTTC